There are a few counts of the clone carrying this T cell receptor beta chain. These data are taken from a study of blood T cell repertoires in COVID-19. On the study more broadly: Samples came from the United States, Italy and Spain, spanning acute and convalescent COVID-19.

The data were produced by immunoSEQ multiplex PCR, yet TCRdb's version contains in-frame clones alone and is incomplete. The sample includes 200,000 or so clones, 86% of them seen just once. Germline CDR1 and CDR2: GTSNPN and SVGIG (reference sequence). Trimming removed 0 bases from V and 0 bases from J, with 11 bases in between. CDR3 length: 15 residues. V is TRBV30 and J is TRBJ1-1; D ambiguous. The sequencing input was peripheral blood. The clonotype was recovered from a man older than 75 with acute or convalescent COVID-19. The CDR3 nucleotides are TGTGCCTGGAGTGTACGCGGCAGTATGAACACTGAAGCTTTCTTT. This sequence encodes CAWSVRGSMNTEAFF.